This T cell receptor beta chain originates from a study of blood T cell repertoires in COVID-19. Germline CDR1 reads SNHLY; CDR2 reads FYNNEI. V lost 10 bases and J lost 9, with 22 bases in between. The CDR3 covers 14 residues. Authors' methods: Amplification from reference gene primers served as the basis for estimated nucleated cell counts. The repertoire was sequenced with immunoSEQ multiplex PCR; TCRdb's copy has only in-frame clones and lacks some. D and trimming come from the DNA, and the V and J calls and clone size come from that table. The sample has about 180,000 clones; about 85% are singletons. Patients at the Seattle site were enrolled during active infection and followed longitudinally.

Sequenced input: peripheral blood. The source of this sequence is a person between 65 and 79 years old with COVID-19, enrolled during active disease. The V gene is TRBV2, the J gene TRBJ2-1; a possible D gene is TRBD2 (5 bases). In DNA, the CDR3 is TGTGCCACAGACTCTGGACTGTCGCAGGTTGAGCAGTTCTTC. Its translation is CATDSGLSQVEQFF.